This TCR beta chain was observed in a study of cytomegalovirus exposure and HLA in healthy donors. Study-wide results and caveats: The likely explanation for a cluster of highly shared sequence variants was sequencing artifact.

The PCR employed 60 Vbeta primers together with 13 Jbeta primers. Sequenced by immunoSEQ multiplex PCR; TCRdb stores in-frame clones only, minus some. The data show over 110,000 clones, 75% to 85% seen once. This clone showed up just a few times. Its antigen remains unknown. Germline CDR1 and CDR2: GTSNPN and SVGIG (reference sequence). CDR3 size: 14 residues. The V gene lost 4 bases and the J gene lost 0 bases, with 12 bases spanning the gap. The sequence came from a man between 35 and 55 years old in good health and CMV-seronegative. This chain connects TRBV30 to TRBJ1-1; unclear D gene. The sequencing input was PBMCs. CDR3 sequence: CAWTAHSMNTEAFF. CDR3 coding DNA: TGTGCCTGGACCGCCCACTCCATGAACACTGAAGCTTTCTTT.